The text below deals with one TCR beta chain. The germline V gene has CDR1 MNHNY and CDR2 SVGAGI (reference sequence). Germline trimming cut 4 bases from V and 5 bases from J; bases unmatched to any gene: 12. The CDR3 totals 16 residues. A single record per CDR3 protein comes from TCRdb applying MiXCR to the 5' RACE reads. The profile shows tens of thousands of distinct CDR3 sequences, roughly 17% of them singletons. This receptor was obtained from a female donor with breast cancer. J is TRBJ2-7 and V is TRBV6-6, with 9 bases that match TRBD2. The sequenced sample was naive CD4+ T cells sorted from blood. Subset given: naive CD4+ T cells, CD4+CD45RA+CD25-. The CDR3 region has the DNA TGTGCCAGCAGTTTACCCTCGGGAGCGGGAGGAAACGAGCAGTACTTC. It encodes CASSLPSGAGGNEQYF.